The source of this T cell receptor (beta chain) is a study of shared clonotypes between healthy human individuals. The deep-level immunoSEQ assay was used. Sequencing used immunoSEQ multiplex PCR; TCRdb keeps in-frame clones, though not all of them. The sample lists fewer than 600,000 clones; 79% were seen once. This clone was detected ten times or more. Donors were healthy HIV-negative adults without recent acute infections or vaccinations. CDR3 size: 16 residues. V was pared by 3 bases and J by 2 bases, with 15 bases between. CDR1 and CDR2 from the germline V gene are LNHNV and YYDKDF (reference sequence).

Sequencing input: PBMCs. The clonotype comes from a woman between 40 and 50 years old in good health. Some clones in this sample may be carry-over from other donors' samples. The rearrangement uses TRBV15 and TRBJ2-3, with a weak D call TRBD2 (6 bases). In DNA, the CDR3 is TGTGCCACCAGCAGTTTAGCGGAGGCCCCCACAGATACGCAGTATTTT. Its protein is CATSSLAEAPTDTQYF.